This T cell receptor (beta chain) comes out of a study of OX40 agonist ivuxolimab in advanced cancers. In the study overall: Patients assigned to dose escalation were diagnosed with hepatocellular carcinoma, melanoma, renal cell or head and neck cancer.

Only in-frame clones appear in the TCRdb table, and some are missing; sequencing was by immunoSEQ multiplex PCR. This sample has some 80,000 clones, with roughly 92% found just once. The CDR3 has 15 residues. V lost 1 base and J 0 bases, leaving 8 bases between the germline ends. CDR1 is KGHSH, CDR2 LQKENI, per germline. Individuals having autoimmune disease history or systemic immunosuppression were not enrolled. On this clone itself: Its target is not known.

Whole-study findings and limits: With doses of 0.1-3.0 mg/kg, partial responders showed among the lowest clonal expansion. A proportion of nonresponders additionally exhibited low normalized T-cell clonal expansion.

The source is an adult with an advanced solid tumor such as melanoma, head and neck, liver or kidney cancer. The chain joins TRBV18 to TRBJ2-3, with D unresolved. The material sequenced was CD4+ or CD8+ T cells sorted from blood, taken in a trial of the OX40 agonist ivuxolimab. CDR3 region: CASSPLDPSTDTQYF. The CDR3 bases are TGTGCCAGCTCACCACTAGACCCTAGCACAGATACGCAGTATTTT.